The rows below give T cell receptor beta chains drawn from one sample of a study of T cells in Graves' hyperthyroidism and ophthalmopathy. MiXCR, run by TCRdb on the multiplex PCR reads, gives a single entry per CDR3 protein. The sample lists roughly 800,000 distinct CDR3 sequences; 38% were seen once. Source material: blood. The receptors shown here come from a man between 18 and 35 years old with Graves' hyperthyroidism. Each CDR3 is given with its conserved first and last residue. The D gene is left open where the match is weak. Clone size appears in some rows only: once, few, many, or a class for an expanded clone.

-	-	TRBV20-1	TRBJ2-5	CSAVGSKETQYF	TGCAGTGCCGTTGGGTCGAAGGAGACCCAGTACTTC
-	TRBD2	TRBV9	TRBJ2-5	CASSVGLGGDEETQYF	TGTGCCAGCAGCGTAGGATTGGGGGGGGACGAGGAGACCCAGTACTTC
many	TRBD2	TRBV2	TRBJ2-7	CASRPGTSGREQYF	TGTGCCAGCAGGCCCGGGACTAGCGGGAGAGAGCAGTACTTC
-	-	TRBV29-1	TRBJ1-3	CSVGTGTNSGNTIYF	TGCAGCGTTGGTACAGGGACGAACTCTGGAAACACCATATATTTT
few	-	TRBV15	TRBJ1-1	CATSRGTEAFF	TGTGCCACCAGCAGAGGGACAGAAGCTTTCTTT
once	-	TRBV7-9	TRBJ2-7	CASSLAGQAHEQYF	TGTGCCAGCAGCTTAGCAGGGCAGGCCCACGAGCAGTACTTC
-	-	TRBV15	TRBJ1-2	CATSSRRVDAYGYTF	TGTGCCACCAGCAGCCGCAGGGTGGATGCCTATGGCTACACCTTC
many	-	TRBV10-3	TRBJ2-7	CAINGAGSYEQYF	TGTGCCATCAACGGGGCAGGATCCTACGAGCAGTACTTC
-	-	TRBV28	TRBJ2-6	CATMDGRSGANVLTF	TGTGCCACAATGGACGGACGGTCTGGGGCCAACGTCCTGACTTTC
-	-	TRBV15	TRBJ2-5	CATRLASGLETQYF	TGTGCCACCAGGCTAGCCTCGGGCTTAGAGACCCAGTACTTC
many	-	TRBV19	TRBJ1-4	CASSDGNEKLFF	TGTGCCAGTAGTGACGGGAATGAAAAACTGTTTTTT
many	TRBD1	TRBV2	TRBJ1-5	CASSSPGQGRGNQPQHF	TGTGCCAGCAGTTCCCCGGGACAGGGGAGGGGCAATCAGCCCCAGCATTTT
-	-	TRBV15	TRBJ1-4	CATSSDGWGEKLFF	TGTGCCACCAGCAGCGATGGATGGGGCGAAAAACTGTTTTTT
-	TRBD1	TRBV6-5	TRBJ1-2	CASSPGTGTNGYTF	TGTGCCAGCAGTCCCGGGACAGGGACTAATGGCTACACCTTC
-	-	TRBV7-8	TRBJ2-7	CASRALEGSSYEQYF	TGTGCCAGCAGAGCCCTGGAGGGAAGCTCCTACGAGCAGTACTTC
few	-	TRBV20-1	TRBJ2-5	CSARDGLLAGETQYF	TGCAGTGCTAGAGACGGACTTTTGGCGGGAGAGACCCAGTACTTC
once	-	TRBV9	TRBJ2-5	CASSQGTASPPPGQETQYF	TGTGCCAGCAGCCAAGGGACGGCGTCTCCTCCCCCTGGGCAAGAGACCCAGTACTTC
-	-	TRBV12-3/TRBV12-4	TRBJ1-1	CASLDAGGGTEAFF	TGTGCCAGCCTTGATGCCGGGGGGGGCACTGAAGCTTTCTTT
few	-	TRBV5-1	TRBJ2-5	CASSLDGGAQYF	TGCGCCAGCAGCTTGGATGGGGGAGCCCAGTACTTC
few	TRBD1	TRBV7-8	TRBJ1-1	CASIQGQGNTEAFF	TGTGCCAGCATACAAGGACAGGGGAACACTGAAGCTTTCTTT
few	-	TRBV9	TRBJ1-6	CASNPSREESGGPLHF	TGTGCCAGCAACCCCTCAAGGGAGGAATCTGGAGGGCCCCTCCACTTT
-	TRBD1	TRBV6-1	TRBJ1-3	CASTQGVSGNTIYF	TGTGCCAGCACCCAGGGGGTGTCTGGAAACACCATATATTTT
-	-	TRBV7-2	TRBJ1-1	CAGSQQVNTEAFF	TGTGCCGGCAGCCAACAAGTTAACACTGAAGCTTTCTTT
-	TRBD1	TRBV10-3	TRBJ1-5	CATGTAGSNQPQHF	TGTGCCACCGGGACAGCCGGGAGCAATCAGCCCCAGCATTTT
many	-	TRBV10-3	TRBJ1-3	CAISENVDGSGNTIYF	TGTGCCATCAGTGAGAACGTCGACGGCTCTGGAAACACCATATATTTT
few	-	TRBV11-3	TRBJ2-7	CASSSNQDPYEQYF	TGTGCCAGCAGCTCAAACCAGGACCCCTACGAGCAGTACTTC
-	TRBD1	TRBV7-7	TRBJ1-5	CASSSFGTGLTQPRHF	TGTGCTAGCAGCTCCTTTGGGACAGGGCTCACTCAGCCCCGGCATTTT
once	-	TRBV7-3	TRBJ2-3	CASSLIPPDTQYF	TGTGCCAGCAGCCTTATACCGCCAGATACGCAGTATTTT
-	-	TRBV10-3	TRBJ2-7	CAITRAPLDDEQYF	TGTGCCATCACCAGGGCACCTTTAGATGACGAGCAGTACTTC
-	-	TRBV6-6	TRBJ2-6	CASSPRGGGTGANVLTF	TGTGCCAGCAGTCCGAGGGGAGGGGGAACCGGGGCCAACGTCCTGACTTTC
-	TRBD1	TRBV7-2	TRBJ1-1	CAWSEGAVTEAFF	TGTGCCTGGAGTGAGGGGGCTGTCACTGAAGCTTTCTTT
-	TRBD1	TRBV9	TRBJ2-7	CASSAERGQIDEQYF	TGTGCCAGCAGCGCCGAAAGGGGGCAGATCGACGAGCAGTACTTC
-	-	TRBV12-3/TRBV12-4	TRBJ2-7	CASKARSSYEQYF	TGTGCCAGCAAGGCTAGAAGCTCCTACGAGCAGTACTTC
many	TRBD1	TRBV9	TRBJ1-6	CASSVEGQGWSPLHF	TGTGCCAGCAGCGTAGAAGGACAGGGGTGGTCACCCCTCCACTTT
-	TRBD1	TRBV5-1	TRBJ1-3	CASSLVTGAPVSGNTIYF	TGCGCCAGCAGCTTGGTAACAGGGGCGCCCGTCTCTGGAAACACCATATATTTT
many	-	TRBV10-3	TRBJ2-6	CAISPGPSGANVLTF	TGTGCCATCAGTCCCGGACCCTCTGGGGCCAACGTCCTGACTTTC
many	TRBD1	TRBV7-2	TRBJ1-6	CASRPPGQGWNSPLHF	TGTGCCAGCAGACCTCCTGGACAGGGCTGGAATTCACCCCTCCACTTT
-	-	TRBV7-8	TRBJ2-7	CASSPPLQTYEQYF	TGTGCCAGCAGCCCCCCCTTACAGACCTACGAGCAGTACTTC
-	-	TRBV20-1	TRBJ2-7	CSAALRAETYEQYF	TGCAGTGCAGCTTTGAGGGCAGAGACCTACGAGCAGTACTTC
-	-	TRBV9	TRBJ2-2	CASSLGLRVSGELFF	TGTGCCAGCAGCCTGGGCCTACGGGTTTCCGGGGAGCTGTTTTTT
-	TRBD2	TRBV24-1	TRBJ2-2	CATSDAGVRSTGELFF	TGTGCCACCAGTGACGCGGGGGTGAGGAGCACCGGGGAGCTGTTTTTT
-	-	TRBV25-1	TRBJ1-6	CASPEAGNSPLHF	TGTGCCAGCCCTGAGGCGGGTAATTCACCCCTCCACTTT
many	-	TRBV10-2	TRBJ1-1	CASRRNMNTEAFF	TGCGCCAGCAGAAGAAACATGAACACTGAAGCTTTCTTT
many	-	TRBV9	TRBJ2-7	CASSGPSYEQYF	TGTGCCAGCAGCGGACCTTCCTACGAGCAGTACTTC
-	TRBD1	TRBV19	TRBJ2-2	CASSATGAGELFF	TGTGCCAGTAGTGCCACAGGGGCCGGGGAGCTGTTTTTT